The TCR beta chain described here comes from a study of T cell repertoires in cytomegalovirus infection. Study-wide background: Shared public TCR beta signatures pointed to both CMV infection and a matching HLA type.

TCRdb fed the reads into MiXCR, producing one record per CDR3 protein. Here the sample spans approximately 910,000 distinct CDR3 sequences, approximately 30% being singletons. About this clonotype: The antigen is unknown.

V lost 0 bases and J lost 9, with 12 bases in between. This CDR3 is 14 amino acids long. Germline V gene sequence: CDR1 SNHLY, CDR2 FYNNEI. This clonotype was sampled from a human donor in good health (CMV status not recorded). Some clones in this sample may be carry-over from other donors' samples. This rearrangement joins TRBV2 to TRBJ2-4, with D unclear. Sequencing was performed on cultured CD8+ T cells from PBMCs, taken from culture after CMV antigen stimulation. Here the CDR3 reads CASSEAGFYSIQYF. The CDR3 nucleotides read TGTGCCAGCAGTGAAGCAGGGTTCTACAGCATTCAGTACTTC.